The clone carrying this TCR beta chain was counted at least ten times. Authors of the study amplified TCR beta CDR3 regions from RNA transcripts. HTBI primers were the set used in a first-round RT-PCR of the TCR CDR3. TCRdb redid the calling of the multiplex PCR reads with MiXCR, one entry per CDR3 protein. The table has 450,000 to 600,000 distinct CDR3 sequences, approximately 15% seen once. The entry originates in a study of T cells in Graves' hyperthyroidism and ophthalmopathy. Germline V gene sequence: CDR1 MNHNY, CDR2 SVGAGI (reference sequence). The CDR3 runs 14 residues. Trimming at V came to 0 bases and at J to 3 bases, leaving 1 base not matched to a gene.

This sequence was found in a woman between 40 and 50 years old with Graves' hyperthyroidism. The rearrangement uses TRBV6-6 and TRBJ1-1; 7 bases fit TRBD1. Material for sequencing was blood. CDR3 amino acids: CASSYSRGHTEAFF. CDR3 DNA: TGTGCCAGCAGTTACTCGAGGGGGCACACTGAAGCTTTCTTT.